This is a list of T cell receptor beta chains from one sample in a study of regulatory and conventional T cells in breast cancer. TCRdb recomputed calls from the PCR reads with MiXCR, one row per CDR3 protein. The sample comprises more than 15,000 distinct CDR3 sequences, 32% of which are singletons, and less than 2% rests with the top ten. The sequencing sample was made of conventional T cells from blood. Receptor source: a female donor in good health. The CDR3 runs from the conserved cysteine through the conserved F or W. The D gene is left open where the match is weak. Only some rows state a clone size, as once, few, many or a class for expanded clones.

v_gene,j_gene,abundance,d_gene,CDR3aa,CDR3nt
TRBV4-3,TRBJ2-5,few,.,CASSQEVLGPNQETQYF,TGCGCCAGCAGCCAAGAGGTTCTTGGGCCGAACCAAGAGACCCAGTACTTC
TRBV5-1,TRBJ2-6,.,.,CASSSGASSGANVLTF,TGCGCCAGCAGCTCCGGGGCCTCCTCTGGGGCCAACGTCCTGACTTTC
TRBV5-1,TRBJ2-7,.,.,CASSSGPGISYEQYF,TGCGCCAGCAGCTCCGGCCCCGGGATCTCCTACGAGCAGTACTTC
TRBV18,TRBJ1-1,.,.,CASSPTDGRGTEAFF,TGTGCCAGCTCCCCAACGGACGGGAGGGGTACTGAAGCTTTCTTT
TRBV7-9,TRBJ2-1,.,TRBD2,CASSNLPTSGRSYNEQFF,TGTGCCAGCAGCAACCTCCCGACTAGCGGGAGATCCTACAATGAGCAGTTCTTC
TRBV4-3,TRBJ2-3,few,TRBD1,CASSQEQTQGATQYF,TGCGCCAGCAGCCAAGAACAAACCCAGGGGGCTACGCAGTATTTT
TRBV6-2/TRBV6-3,TRBJ2-1,.,.,CASSYSTGWGRSSYNEQFF,TGTGCCAGCAGTTACTCCACCGGTTGGGGTCGAAGCTCCTACAATGAGCAGTTCTTC
TRBV7-2,TRBJ2-6,few,.,CASSLDSGANVLTF,TGTGCCAGCAGCTTAGACTCCGGGGCCAACGTCCTGACTTTC
TRBV5-1,TRBJ1-4,medium-sized,.,CASSLDGTGEWQKLFF,TGCGCCAGCAGCTTGGACGGGACCGGTGAATGGCAAAAACTGTTTTTT
TRBV20-1,TRBJ1-2,.,TRBD1,CSARQGANYGYTF,TGCAGTGCCAGACAGGGAGCTAACTATGGCTACACCTTC
TRBV5-1,TRBJ2-3,.,.,CASSLDGTQYF,TGCGCCAGCAGCTTGGATGGTACGCAGTATTTT
TRBV18,TRBJ2-3,medium-sized,.,CASSPPVTDTQYF,TGTGCCAGCTCACCACCGGTAACAGATACGCAGTATTTT
TRBV4-1,TRBJ1-1,medium-sized,.,CATGRVVSTEAFF,TGCGCCACGGGCAGGGTTGTGTCCACTGAAGCTTTCTTT
TRBV12-3/TRBV12-4,TRBJ1-3,few,.,CASSINSGNTIYF,TGTGCCAGCAGTATTAACTCTGGAAACACCATATATTTT
TRBV5-7,TRBJ2-7,.,TRBD2,CAITSGGPYEQYF,TGTGCCATCACCAGCGGGGGCCCCTACGAGCAGTACTTC
TRBV6-2/TRBV6-3,TRBJ1-1,few,.,CASSYSGLRDTEAFF,TGTGCCAGCAGTTACTCGGGGCTCCGGGACACTGAAGCTTTCTTT
TRBV5-6,TRBJ2-5,.,.,CASSLRNGETQYF,TGTGCCAGCAGCTTGCGCAACGGGGAGACCCAGTACTTC
TRBV7-2,TRBJ1-1,few,.,CASSLEVNTEAFF,TGTGCCAGCAGCTTAGAGGTGAACACTGAAGCTTTCTTT
TRBV19,TRBJ1-1,.,.,CASSILSEAFF,TGTGCCAGTAGTATTCTCTCTGAAGCTTTCTTT
TRBV24-1,TRBJ2-3,few,.,CATSDLDFGGRDTQYF,TGTGCCACCAGTGATTTGGATTTCGGGGGTCGGGATACGCAGTATTTT
TRBV7-9,TRBJ2-5,.,.,CASSLEATRGETQYF,TGTGCCAGCAGCCTAGAGGCCACCCGCGGGGAGACCCAGTACTTC
TRBV7-9,TRBJ1-2,few,.,CASTQGQWSYGYTF,TGTGCCAGCACCCAGGGGCAGTGGAGCTATGGCTACACCTTC